The 8 T cell receptor beta chains given below trace back to one sample, sequenced in a study of T cells expressing NK-cell markers. TCRdb re-called the 5' RACE reads and catalogs CDR3 proteins one per entry, DNA excluded. This table lists fewer than 200,000 distinct CDR3 sequences. Sequences were obtained from blood T cells: a sorted CD56 or NKG2C T cell subset, CD4+ or CD8+ T cells, or bulk PBMC T cells (not recorded which). The receptors here all came from a woman between 18 and 69 years old in good health.

J is TRBJ2-1 and V is TRBV2. The V gene's germline CDR1 is SNHLY and CDR2 FYNNEI. CDR3 size: 13 residues. The CDR3 protein is CASVADTYNEQFF.

This chain uses TRBV4-1 with TRBJ1-3. This CDR3 region has 17 residues. Germline loops: CDR1 MGHRA, CDR2 YSYEKL. The CDR3 protein is CASSLMPPGPSGNTIYF.

The chain carries TRBV28 and TRBJ2-1; TCRdb's D gene call, TRBD2, goes unchecked for lack of DNA. CDR3 length: 17 residues. Germline V lookup: CDR1 MDHEN, CDR2 SYDVKM. The CDR3 region is CASSSHEGGRSYNEQFF. Using reference TRBV28 and TRBJ2-1 for the parts outside the CDR3, the full variable domain is DVKVTQSSRYLVKRTGEKVFLECVQDMDHENMFWYRQDPGLGLRLIYFSYDVKMKEKGDIPEGYSVSREKKERFSLILESASTNQTSMYLCASSSHEGGRSYNEQFFGPGTRLTVL.

The chain recombines TRBV5-1 with TRBJ2-7; no DNA is available, so the TRBD1 call from TCRdb remains unchecked. This CDR3 has 15 residues. Germline V gene sequence: CDR1 SGHRS, CDR2 YFSETQ. This chain's CDR3 is CASAQGDRASYEQYF.

V is TRBV7-3 and J is TRBJ2-7; the D call of TRBD1 rests on TCRdb alone, since no DNA is present to check it. This CDR3 contains 16 residues. Germline V gene sequence: CDR1 SGHTA, CDR2 FQGTGA. Here the CDR3 reads CASSSGTGGVGYEQYF.

The chain combines TRBV20-1 with TRBJ2-3; TCRdb indicates TRBD2, and absent DNA this call remains unverified. The germline V gene has CDR1 DFQATT and CDR2 SNEGSKA (reference sequence). The CDR3 has 16 residues. The CDR3 protein is CSASEPGLAGTDTQYF.

The chain recombines TRBV28 with TRBJ1-5; TCRdb calls TRBD1, which cannot be checked without DNA. The CDR3 length is 14 residues. Looked up from germline, CDR1 is MDHEN and CDR2 is SYDVKM. The CDR3 reads CASVQGDFDQPQHF.

The rearrangement links TRBV7-3 to TRBJ2-1; the TRBD2 assignment by TCRdb is unverifiable without DNA. The CDR3 is 15 residues long. Per germline, CDR1 SGHTA and CDR2 FQGTGA. This CDR3 reads CASSSGLAGFSEQFF. Combining the CDR3 with reference TRBV7-3 and TRBJ2-1 gives the whole variable domain GAGVSQTPSNKVTEKGKYVELRCDPISGHTALYWYRQSLGQGPEFLIYFQGTGAADDSGLPNDRFFAVRPEGSVSTLKIQRTERGDSAVYLCASSSGLAGFSEQFFGPGTRLTVL.